This TCR beta chain is from a study of CD8 T cells in ankylosing spondylitis. Germline assignment: CDR1 SNHLY and CDR2 FYNNEI. This CDR3 comprises 13 residues. V dropped 1 base and J dropped 6 bases, with 8 bases sitting between them. TCRdb recomputed calls from the 5' RACE reads with MiXCR, one row per CDR3 protein. The table has around 330,000 distinct CDR3 sequences, approximately 10% seen once. Notes on this clonotype: Antigen unknown.

Overall study findings and caveats: Some of the motif variants had earlier been found in reactive arthritis patients' fluid and blood. Disease-linked clones bore a CD8+ phenotype, appearing relatively rarely in peripheral blood.

This sequence originates from a female donor with ankylosing spondylitis or in good health (not recorded which). Sequencing was performed on blood, either unsorted or a sorted T cell fraction (not recorded which). The chain recombines TRBV2 with TRBJ2-3, with D possibly TRBD2 on 5 matching bases. The CDR3, as DNA: TGTGCCAGCAGTGAAGATAGGAGGGATACGCAGTATTTT. Translated: CASSEDRRDTQYF.